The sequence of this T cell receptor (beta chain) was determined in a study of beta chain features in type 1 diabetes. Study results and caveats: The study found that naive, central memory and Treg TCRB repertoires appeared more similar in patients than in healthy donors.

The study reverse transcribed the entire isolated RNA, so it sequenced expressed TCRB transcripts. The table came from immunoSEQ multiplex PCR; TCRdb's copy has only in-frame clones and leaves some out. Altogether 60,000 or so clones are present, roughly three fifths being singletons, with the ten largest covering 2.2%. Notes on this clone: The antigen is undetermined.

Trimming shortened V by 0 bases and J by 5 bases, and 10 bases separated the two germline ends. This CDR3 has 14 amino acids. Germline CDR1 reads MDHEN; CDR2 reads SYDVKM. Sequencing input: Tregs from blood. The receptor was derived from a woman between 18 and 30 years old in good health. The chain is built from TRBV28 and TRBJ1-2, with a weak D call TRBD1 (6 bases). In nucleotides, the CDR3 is TGTGCCAGCAGTTTATGGGGGGCCGGATATGGCTACACCTTC. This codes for CASSLWGAGYGYTF.